A selection of T cell receptor beta chains follows, all from one sample in a study of circulating tumor DNA in untreated peripheral T-cell lymphoma. Sequencing was performed with immunoSEQ multiplex PCR; in TCRdb, only in-frame clones are kept and a portion is missing. This sample yields some 10,000 clones, of which roughly 80% are seen a single time; around a third belongs to the top ten. Source material: tumor tissue. Receptors originate from a human donor with peripheral T-cell lymphoma. Both conserved end residues are part of each CDR3. The D gene is left open where the match is weak. Rows give clone size only sometimes, using once, few, many, or a class for an expanded clone.

V gene	CDR3 length	D gene	clone size	J gene	CDR3 protein	CDR3 DNA
TRBV25-1	13	-	-	TRBJ2-1	CASSGVAYNEQFF	TGTGCCAGCAGTGGAGTGGCCTACAATGAGCAGTTCTTC
TRBV6-8	12	-	-	TRBJ1-2	CASSSQGKGYTF	TGTGCCAGCAGTTCACAGGGAAAGGGCTACACCTTC
TRBV28	13	-	-	TRBJ2-7	CASSLQRSYEQYF	TGTGCCAGCAGCTTACAGAGATCCTACGAGCAGTACTTC
TRBV11-3	14	-	few	TRBJ1-1	CASSLAGASGEAFF	TGTGCCAGCAGCTTGGCCGGGGCGTCAGGAGAAGCTTTCTTT
TRBV19	15	-	-	TRBJ1-5	CASSPPGALNQPQHF	TGTGCCAGTAGTCCACCTGGGGCCCTCAATCAGCCCCAGCATTTT
TRBV11-3	15	-	-	TRBJ1-5	CASSPSGQGNQPQHF	TGTGCCAGCAGCCCTTCCGGGCAGGGAAATCAGCCCCAGCATTTT
TRBV18	15	-	-	TRBJ2-7	CASSPLGQGIDEQYF	TGTGCCAGCTCACCACTAGGGCAGGGTATTGACGAGCAGTACTTC
TRBV10-3	15	TRBD1	-	TRBJ1-5	CAIIRDRGYNQPQHF	TGTGCCATCATCAGGGACAGGGGGTACAATCAGCCCCAGCATTTT
TRBV11-3	18	TRBD1	-	TRBJ1-4	CASSGSRDRGRANEKLFF	TGTGCCAGCAGCGGAAGCCGGGACAGGGGGCGGGCTAATGAAAAACTGTTTTTT
TRBV6-8	15	-	-	TRBJ1-5	CAISAFAMGNQPQHF	TGTGCCATCAGTGCCTTTGCTATGGGCAATCAGCCCCAGCATTTT
TRBV6-8	14	-	-	TRBJ2-7	CASMEGPSSYEQYF	TGTGCCAGCATGGAGGGGCCGAGCTCCTACGAGCAGTACTTC
TRBV6-8	15	-	few	TRBJ1-1	CASSIDRGVRTEAFF	TGTGCCAGCAGTATTGACAGAGGCGTTCGCACTGAAGCTTTCTTT
TRBV30	16	-	-	TRBJ1-6	CAWSSAARYRGPPLHF	TGTGCCTGGAGCTCTGCGGCCCGTTATCGGGGACCACCCCTCCACTTT
TRBV7-1	13	-	-	TRBJ2-7	CASRSAKLSEQYF	TGTGCAAGTCGCTCCGCTAAGTTGAGCGAGCAGTACTTC
TRBV11-3	15	TRBD1	few	TRBJ1-2	CASSLEGNRGFRYTF	TGTGCCAGCAGCTTGGAGGGAAACAGGGGGTTTCGCTACACCTTC
TRBV30	13	-	-	TRBJ1-1	CAWNRNSVKEAFF	TGTGCCTGGAACCGGAACAGCGTGAAAGAAGCTTTCTTT
TRBV6-8	14	TRBD1	-	TRBJ2-2	CAISGTGRTGELFF	TGTGCCATCAGTGGGACAGGGAGAACCGGGGAGCTGTTTTTT
TRBV28	13	-	-	TRBJ2-2	CASSSLNTGELFF	TGTGCCAGCAGTTCCCTGAACACCGGGGAGCTGTTTTTT
TRBV19	15	-	-	TRBJ2-7	CASRMVSQGAYEQYF	TGTGCCAGTAGAATGGTCTCTCAAGGCGCCTACGAGCAGTACTTC
TRBV29-1	13	-	-	TRBJ2-2	CSVDSQSTGELFF	TGCAGCGTTGATTCTCAGTCCACCGGGGAGCTGTTTTTT
TRBV6-8	13	-	-	TRBJ1-5	CASSLSLTQPQHF	TGTGCCAGCAGCCTAAGTTTGACTCAGCCCCAGCATTTT
TRBV6-8	13	-	-	TRBJ2-7	CASSRDRTYEQYF	TGTGCCAGCAGTAGAGACAGAACCTACGAGCAGTACTTC
TRBV6-8	16	TRBD1	-	TRBJ1-5	CASSSPGTEINQPQHF	TGTGCCAGCAGTTCCCCCGGGACAGAGATCAATCAGCCCCAGCATTTT
TRBV6-8	16	-	-	TRBJ2-3	CASSYSSTGITDTQYF	TGTGCCAGCAGTTATTCATCAACGGGCATCACAGATACGCAGTATTTT
TRBV6-4	15	-	once	TRBJ1-1	CASSYSTRGNTEAFF	TGTGCCAGCAGTTACTCGACGAGGGGGAACACTGAAGCTTTCTTT
TRBV19	17	-	-	TRBJ2-3	CASSPPRAAPGTDTQYF	TGTGCCAGTAGCCCCCCCAGGGCAGCGCCAGGCACAGATACGCAGTATTTT
TRBV29-1	12	TRBD1	-	TRBJ1-2	CSVDGQGGGYTF	TGCAGCGTTGATGGACAGGGCGGAGGCTACACCTTC
TRBV6-8	14	-	-	TRBJ2-1	CASSPQSSYNEQFF	TGTGCCAGCAGTCCTCAGAGCTCCTACAATGAGCAGTTCTTC
TRBV28	13	TRBD1	-	TRBJ1-3	CASRRTGGNTIYF	TGTGCCAGCAGAAGGACAGGGGGAAACACCATATATTTT
TRBV30	14	TRBD2	-	TRBJ2-5	CAWRNSGGQETQYF	TGTGCCTGGAGGAATAGCGGGGGACAAGAGACCCAGTACTTC
TRBV5-1	15	-	-	TRBJ1-2	CASSHPMAGLNGYTF	TGCGCCAGCAGTCACCCCATGGCAGGGTTGAATGGCTACACCTTC
TRBV28	14	TRBD1	-	TRBJ1-2	CASSSRTGAYGYTF	TGTGCCAGCAGTTCCCGAACAGGGGCCTATGGCTACACCTTC
TRBV11-1	14	-	once	TRBJ1-2	CASSWRAGGYGYTF	TGTGCCAGCAGCTGGCGTGCTGGCGGCTATGGCTACACCTTC
TRBV10-2	14	-	once	TRBJ1-5	CASSDRARDQPQHF	TGCGCCAGCAGTGATCGGGCACGGGATCAGCCCCAGCATTTT
TRBV15	14	-	-	TRBJ1-6	CASSPTVLNSPLHF	TGTGCCAGCAGCCCTACCGTACTTAATTCACCCCTCCACTTT
TRBV6-8	16	-	few	TRBJ1-2	CASGPPGRSLNYGYTF	TGTGCCAGCGGACCCCCGGGGCGCAGCTTAAACTATGGCTACACCTTC
TRBV19	15	-	-	TRBJ2-1	CASSIVAGIPNEQFF	TGTGCCAGTAGTATAGTGGCAGGGATACCCAATGAGCAGTTCTTC
TRBV5-1	14	-	-	TRBJ2-7	CASSLSFAGSAQYF	TGCGCCAGCAGCTTGTCTTTCGCCGGATCAGCGCAGTACTTC
TRBV2	13	-	-	TRBJ1-5	CASNTGRRQPQHF	TGTGCCAGCAACACAGGGAGGCGTCAGCCCCAGCATTTT
TRBV29-1	13	-	few	TRBJ1-1	CSVHNGGNTEAFF	TGCAGCGTTCACAACGGGGGGAACACTGAAGCTTTCTTT
TRBV7-6	15	-	-	TRBJ1-4	CASSLVGTLNEKLFF	TGTGCCAGCAGCTTAGTGGGGACCCTTAATGAAAAACTGTTTTTT
TRBV28	15	-	-	TRBJ2-1	CASSLYRALYNEQFF	TGTGCCAGCAGTTTATACAGGGCGTTATACAATGAGCAGTTCTTC
TRBV6-8	16	TRBD1	-	TRBJ1-5	CASSTGTGLFNQPQHF	TGTGCCAGCAGTACCGGGACAGGGCTCTTTAATCAGCCCCAGCATTTT
TRBV25-1	12	-	-	TRBJ2-5	CASSGRWETQYF	TGTGCCAGCAGTGGACGGTGGGAGACCCAGTACTTC
TRBV19	15	TRBD1	few	TRBJ1-5	CASNPGQELAQPQHF	TGTGCCAGTAACCCGGGACAGGAACTCGCTCAGCCCCAGCATTTT
TRBV19	15	-	-	TRBJ2-7	CASSPREAVSSEQYF	TGTGCCAGTAGTCCTCGAGAGGCGGTATCTTCCGAGCAGTACTTC
TRBV6-8	14	-	-	TRBJ2-3	CASSYSRSTDTQYF	TGTGCCAGCAGTTACAGCCGGAGCACAGATACGCAGTATTTT
TRBV6-8	14	-	-	TRBJ1-2	CASFPAGANYGYTF	TGTGCCAGCTTCCCAGCGGGAGCTAACTATGGCTACACCTTC
TRBV18	12	-	-	TRBJ2-1	CASSPEGNEQFF	TGTGCCAGCTCACCAGAGGGGAATGAGCAGTTCTTC
TRBV5-1	15	-	-	TRBJ1-6	CASSLVTAGDSPLHF	TGCGCCAGCAGCTTGGTTACAGCGGGGGATTCACCCCTCCACTTT